Ten or more counts support the clone carrying this T cell receptor beta chain. These data originate in a study of neurological immune-mediated disorders. This CDR3 contains 15 residues. Germline CDR1 SGHTA, CDR2 FQGNSA. V shed 4 bases, J shed 9 bases, and the junction held 7 bases outside the gene matches. Per sequencing run, 15-18 subjects together gave over 170 million TCR-beta sequences. Using its own MiXCR run on the 5' RACE reads, TCRdb lists one record per CDR3 protein. The sample yields 20,000 to 30,000 distinct CDR3 sequences, roughly 2.7% seen once. Sequences were obtained from PBMCs. The V call is TRBV7-2, the J call TRBJ1-6; TRBD1 aligns across 9 bases. This clonotype was sampled from a woman between 50 and 59 years old with multiple sclerosis. The CDR3 DNA reads TGTGCCAGCAGCTCCAGACAGGGGGGCGGTTCACCCCTCCACTTT. Its protein product is CASSSRQGGGSPLHF.